This TCR beta chain was identified in a study of PD-L1 blockade in urothelial cancer. Background on the study: About 85% of the roughly 30 patients comprised males who had bladder-origin urothelial cancer. As for prior chemotherapy regimens, patients had received 0 to 3. Typically, measured as a median, blood samples had more than 110,000 T cells.

Assay used: immunoSEQ multiplex PCR; TCRdb lists only in-frame clones, some missing. This table holds more than 45,000 clones, approximately 78% found once. As for time point: pretreatment peripheral blood. All patients carried locally advanced or metastatic urothelial carcinoma. The material was PBMCs, obtained around atezolizumab (anti-PD-L1) treatment. The TCR comes from a man in his fifties with urothelial cancer.

CDR3 coding DNA: TGTGCCAGCAGTCGACAGGGCCCCTTCACAGATACGCAGTATTTT. It translates to CASSRQGPFTDTQYF. The chain recombines TRBV27 with TRBJ2-3; 7 nucleotides agree with TRBD1. Unmatched junction bases numbered 7, after V lost 5 bases and J lost 2 bases. The V gene's germline CDR1 is MNHEY and CDR2 SMNVEV (reference sequence). CDR3 size: 15 residues.